This T cell receptor beta chain was captured in a study of OX40 agonist ivuxolimab in advanced cancers. Only in-frame clones appear in the TCRdb table, and some are missing; sequencing was by immunoSEQ multiplex PCR. The table records 45,000 to 55,000 clones, around 80% of them present only once. This TCR was sampled from an adult with an advanced solid tumor such as melanoma, head and neck, liver or kidney cancer. The sequences come from CD4+ or CD8+ T cells sorted from blood, collected in a trial of the OX40 agonist ivuxolimab.

The CDR3 region has the DNA TGTGCCAGCAGCGTAGTGGCAGGAAATACGCAGTATTTT. Translation gives CASSVVAGNTQYF. This chain uses TRBV9 with TRBJ2-3; D call uncertain. The CDR3 is 13 amino acids. Germline CDR1 and CDR2: SGDLS and YYNGEE. V gave up 0 bases and J gave up 7 bases, with 9 bases separating them.